This TCR beta chain appears in the sequencing data of a study of T cell changes during pregnancy in multiple sclerosis. The CDR3 is made up of 15 amino acids. The V and J ends lost 0 bases and 2 bases respectively, with 10 bases between them. Germline V lookup: CDR1 LGHNA, CDR2 YNFKEQ. Libraries were prepared by immunoSEQ multiplex PCR; TCRdb keeps only in-frame clonotypes and omits some of them. The repertoire holds tens of thousands of clones, with just under 95% as singletons. The TCR sequence derives from a female donor with multiple sclerosis, enrolled in a pregnancy study. The chain links TRBV4-2 to TRBJ2-5; D perhaps matches TRBD1 (6 bases). The sequenced sample was CD8+ T cells from peripheral blood mononuclear cells, obtained after pregnancy. The CDR3 DNA reads as TGTGCCAGCAGCCAAGACCCGGACAGTCAAGAGACCCAGTACTTC. The encoded protein is CASSQDPDSQETQYF.